The sample holds a few counts of the clone carrying this T cell receptor (beta chain). Its antigen is not known. The data were obtained in a study of T-cell reconstitution after alpha-beta-depleted transplantation in children. Overall study results and limits: At the one-year point after transplant, T-cell counts and TCRbeta diversity were found to come mostly from T cells that had been newly produced. Reported findings indicate that, about two months after transplant, alpha-beta T cells came from several hundred expanded clones, which were derived from non-depleted graft cells.

TCRbeta library construction was performed incorporating unique molecular identifiers. A single record per CDR3 protein comes from TCRdb applying MiXCR to the PCR reads. Counted here are about 220,000 distinct CDR3 sequences, roughly 18% occurring once; the ten biggest clones make up 40% to 50%. CDR3 length equals 13 residues. V lost 0 bases, J lost 4 bases, and 4 bases lay in between. Per germline, CDR1 SNHLY and CDR2 FYNNEI. The sequenced sample was PBMCs, mostly from graft donor cells, obtained 360 days after TCRalphabeta/CD19-depleted stem cell transplant. The TCR sequence derives from a male patient aged 2 to 9 who had a stem cell transplant for acute lymphoblastic leukemia, so the T cells may come from the graft donor. V gene TRBV2 combines with J gene TRBJ2-1; D is unresolved. The CDR3 sequence: CASSEAQYNEQFF. CDR3 sequence (DNA): TGTGCCAGCAGTGAAGCGCAATACAATGAGCAGTTCTTC.